The 21 T cell receptor beta chains listed next were all sequenced from one sample in a study of blood T cell repertoires in COVID-19 (dated by TCRdb to 2020 to 2021). Library construction relied on the immunoSEQ multiplex PCR assay. TCRdb obtained this table from immuneACCESS and retained in-frame rearrangements with V and J assigned. These tables miss some clones; where compared with another copy, unresolved V genes account for less than half of the shortfall, and the remainder is unexplained. A total of under 200,000 clones appear in this sample, around nine tenths of them only once. The top ten constitute around 0.63% of the sample. Material: peripheral blood. These receptors came from a man aged 55 to 70 with COVID-19, enrolled during active disease.

This chain uses TRBV30 with TRBJ1-1; 12 bases align to TRBD1. Germline V gives CDR1 GTSNPN, CDR2 SVGIG (reference sequence). The CDR3 is 17 amino acids. V shed 0 bases, J shed 1 base, and the junction held 6 bases outside the gene matches. CDR3 protein: CAWSVGTGGLTNTEAFF. For the CDR3, the DNA is TGTGCCTGGAGTGTCGGGACAGGGGGCCTAACGAACACTGAAGCTTTCTTT. The entire variable domain, with the rest obtained from reference TRBV30 and TRBJ1-1, is as follows: SQTIHQWPATLVQPVGSPLSLECTVEGTSNPNLYWYRQAAGRGLQLLFYSVGIGQISSEVPQNLSASRPQDRQFILSSKKLLLSDSGFYLCAWSVGTGGLTNTEAFFGQGTRLTVV.

The chain carries TRBV12-5 and TRBJ2-2, with D unresolved. CDR1 LGHNT and CDR2 FRNRAP come from the germline V gene. The CDR3 contains 13 residues. Trimming took 2 bases from V and 4 from J, leaving 5 bases between them. The CDR3 sequence is CASGLYGTGELFF. CDR3 nucleotides: TGTGCTAGTGGTTTGTACGGCACCGGGGAGCTGTTTTTT.

The chain couples TRBV27 to TRBJ1-5; possible D gene TRBD1, 6 bases. V was pared by 5 bases and J by 2 bases, with 13 bases between. CDR1 MNHEY and CDR2 SMNVEV come from the germline V gene (reference sequence). The length of the CDR3 is 15 residues. The CDR3 sequence is CASSKGGFGNQPQHF. DNA for the CDR3: TGTGCCAGCAGTAAAGGGGGTTTTGGCAATCAGCCCCAGCATTTT.

V gene TRBV3-1 (or the pseudogene TRBV3-2) combines with J gene TRBJ1-2; a possible D gene is TRBD1 (5 bases). Germline lookup yields CDR1 LGHDT and CDR2 YNNKEL (reference sequence). The length of the CDR3 is 11 residues. Trimming shortened V by 8 bases and J by 7 bases, and 11 bases separated the two germline ends. CDR3 DNA sequence: TGTGCCAGCCAGGACATCACTGGCTACACCTTC. Amino acid sequence: CASQDITGYTF.

The rearrangement uses TRBV19 and TRBJ1-4, with 7 nucleotides matching TRBD1. The germline V gene has CDR1 LNHDA and CDR2 SQIVND (reference sequence). The CDR3 has 16 amino acids. Germline trimming cut 5 bases from V and 5 bases from J; bases unmatched to any gene: 11. CDR3 residues: CASSPRAGTANEKLFF. CDR3 in DNA: TGTGCCAGTAGTCCTCGAGCCGGGACAGCCAATGAAAAACTGTTTTTT.

V gene TRBV7-9 combines with J gene TRBJ1-1, with D unclear. Trimming shortened V by 4 bases and J by 4 bases, and 16 bases separated the two germline ends. This CDR3 has 15 amino acids. CDR1 SEHNR and CDR2 FQNEAQ come from the germline V gene (reference sequence). The CDR3 nucleotides read TGTGCCAGCAGCTCGTGGGGAGTTATGGCCACTGAAGCTTTCTTT. Amino acids: CASSSWGVMATEAFF.

The chain employs TRBV14 and TRBJ1-2; 9 bases are a match to TRBD1. The CDR3 runs to 15 residues. The junction had 3 bases not matched to a gene; V was cut back by 2 bases and J by 2 bases. Germline assignment: CDR1 SGHDN and CDR2 FVKESK. The CDR3 sequence: CASSQYGQGNYGYTF. CDR3 DNA sequence: TGTGCCAGCAGCCAATACGGACAGGGGAACTATGGCTACACCTTC.

This chain joins TRBV30 and TRBJ2-2; perhaps TRBD1 as D (5 bases). Germline CDR1 is GTSNPN and CDR2 is SVGIG (reference sequence). The CDR3 is made up of 15 amino acids. V was clipped by 4 bases and J by 2 bases, with 14 bases between them. CDR3 sequence (DNA): TGTGCCTGGACCTCCAGGGATATAAACACCGGGGAGCTGTTTTTT. As protein: CAWTSRDINTGELFF.

This clone showed up just once. The J gene is TRBJ2-7, the V gene TRBV9; D is perhaps TRBD1 (6 bases). Trimming removed 8 bases from V and 7 bases from J, with 25 bases in between. Per germline, CDR1 SGDLS and CDR2 YYNGEE. This CDR3 comprises 15 residues. The CDR3 nucleotides read TGTGCCAGTAGATGGGGGCAGGGGAGCGCGGATGAGCAGTACTTC. Translating gives CASRWGQGSADEQYF.

The V call is TRBV7-3, the J call TRBJ2-1, with TRBD2 matching over 9 bases. The CDR3 is 15 residues long. Trimming removed 0 bases from V and 4 bases from J; junction bases left unmatched: 1. Germline CDR1 reads SGHTA; CDR2 reads FQGTGA. The CDR3 loop reads CASSLTRGGYNEQFF. The CDR3 bases are TGTGCCAGCAGCTTAACGCGGGGGGGATACAATGAGCAGTTCTTC.

This clone was recorded only once. Other DNA sequences in this sample translate to the same CDR3. The chain combines TRBV27 with TRBJ2-7; D ambiguous. This CDR3 is 16 amino acids long. The germline gives CDR1 MNHEY, CDR2 SMNVEV (reference sequence). Trimming shortened V by 0 bases and J by 2 bases, and 14 bases separated the two germline ends. CDR3 nucleotide sequence: TGTGCCAGCAGTTTATCGTCCCCGGATACTACCTACGAGCAGTACTTC. Translation gives CASSLSSPDTTYEQYF.

Remarks on this clone: Sequence at one end of the junction differs from germline and may be a read error. The rearrangement links TRBV7-7 to TRBJ2-3; 8 positions match TRBD2. Germline V gene data show CDR1 as SSHAT and CDR2 as FNYEAQ (reference sequence). The CDR3 is 16 amino acids. The CDR3 is CASSLTGTSGEDTQYF. CDR3 in DNA: TGTGCTAGCAGCCTTACCGGGACTAGTGGGGAAGATACGCAGTATTTT.

With regard to this clone: The sample contains more than one DNA sequence encoding this CDR3. V gene TRBV19 combines with J gene TRBJ1-1, with 7 bases aligning to TRBD1. The CDR3 spans 13 residues. The germline V gene has CDR1 LNHDA and CDR2 SQIVND (reference sequence). The V segment lost 6 bases and the J segment 2 bases; nucleotides outside the gene matches: 3. The CDR3 DNA reads TGTGCCAGTAGGGGGACAGAAAACACTGAAGCTTTCTTT. This sequence encodes CASRGTENTEAFF. The whole variable domain, filled in from reference TRBV19 and TRBJ1-1, reads DGGITQSPKYLFRKEGQNVTLSCEQNLNHDAMYWYRQDPGQGLRLIYYSQIVNDFQKGDIAEGYSVSREKKESFPLTVTSAQKNPTAFYLCASRGTENTEAFFGQGTRLTVV.

The chain combines TRBV12-3 or TRBV12-4 with TRBJ2-7; D perhaps matches TRBD2 (5 bases). The CDR3 is 11 residues long. The V gene lost 9 bases and the J gene lost 3 bases, with 9 bases spanning the gap. The CDR3 coding sequence is TGTGCCAGTACTAGAGACTACGAGCAGTACTTC. Amino acids: CASTRDYEQYF.

V and J are TRBV19 and TRBJ2-1; 8 bases fit TRBD2. V was pared by 5 bases and J by 4 bases, with 4 bases of the junction left unmatched. The CDR3 is 14 amino acids. Germline lookup yields CDR1 LNHDA and CDR2 SQIVND (reference sequence). CDR3: CASSYSGKYNEQFF. CDR3 in DNA: TGTGCCAGTAGTTATAGCGGGAAGTACAATGAGCAGTTCTTC. Based on the CDR3 plus reference TRBV19 and TRBJ2-1, the full variable domain is DGGITQSPKYLFRKEGQNVTLSCEQNLNHDAMYWYRQDPGQGLRLIYYSQIVNDFQKGDIAEGYSVSREKKESFPLTVTSAQKNPTAFYLCASSYSGKYNEQFFGPGTRLTVL.

This clone turned up a few times. The chain links TRBV7-3 to TRBJ2-1; 8 nucleotides line up with TRBD2. J gave up 3 bases and V 5 bases, and 6 bases lay outside the gene matches. The CDR3 sequence is 15 residues long. Germline CDR1 SGHTA, CDR2 FQGTGA. The DNA of the CDR3 is TGTGCCAGCAGCCCCCAAGCGGGGGTCTACAATGAGCAGTTCTTC. It yields the protein CASSPQAGVYNEQFF. Combining the CDR3 with reference TRBV7-3 and TRBJ2-1 gives the whole variable domain GAGVSQTPSNKVTEKGKYVELRCDPISGHTALYWYRQSLGQGPEFLIYFQGTGAADDSGLPNDRFFAVRPEGSVSTLKIQRTERGDSAVYLCASSPQAGVYNEQFFGPGTRLTVL.

About this clone: Other DNA sequences within the sample encode an identical CDR3. The CDR3 DNA reads as TGTGCCAGCAGCTCTGACAGGGTCGGCAATCAGCCCCAGCATTTT. Translating gives CASSSDRVGNQPQHF. This sequence joins TRBV7-2 and TRBJ1-5, with 7 positions matching TRBD1. The trim removed 4 bases at V and 2 bases at J, leaving 5 bases unmatched. This CDR3 is built from 15 residues. Per the germline V gene, CDR1 is SGHTA and CDR2 is FQGNSA.

The chain combines TRBV7-3 with TRBJ2-5, with TRBD2 identical over 15 bases. This CDR3 has 16 amino acids. The junction had 6 bases not matched to a gene; V was cut back by 6 bases and J by 4 bases. Germline values: CDR1 SGHTA, CDR2 FQGTGA. The CDR3 sequence: CASSPGLAGGRETQYF. Written as DNA, the CDR3 is TGTGCCAGCAGTCCTGGACTAGCGGGGGGGCGAGAGACCCAGTACTTC.

The chain joins TRBV9 to TRBJ1-3, with no clear D. There are 14 residues in the CDR3. With 4 bases removed from V and 0 bases from J, the gap between germline ends came to 8 bases. Germline lookup yields CDR1 SGDLS and CDR2 YYNGEE. The CDR3 protein is CASSIHHSGNTIYF. Here the CDR3 DNA reads TGTGCCAGCAGCATACACCACTCTGGAAACACCATATATTTT.

The chain joins TRBV25-1 to TRBJ2-2; D possibly corresponds to TRBD2 (5 bases). V was cut by 1 base and J by 7 bases, with 7 bases left in between. The CDR3 totals 13 residues. Germline loops: CDR1 MGHDK, CDR2 SYGVNS. This chain's CDR3 is CASSEFEGGELFF. In DNA, the CDR3 is TGTGCCAGCAGTGAATTTGAGGGCGGGGAGCTGTTTTTT.

The chain recombines TRBV27 with TRBJ1-6, with D possibly being TRBD1 (5 bases). The CDR3 sequence is 18 residues long. V shed 7 bases and J shed 2 bases, with 21 bases lying between them. Germline V gene data show CDR1 as MNHEY and CDR2 as SMNVEV (reference sequence). In DNA, the CDR3 is TGTGCCAGCACCCCTGGGGCGGGGGTCGCCGCCTATAATTCACCCCTCCACTTT. As protein: CASTPGAGVAAYNSPLHF.